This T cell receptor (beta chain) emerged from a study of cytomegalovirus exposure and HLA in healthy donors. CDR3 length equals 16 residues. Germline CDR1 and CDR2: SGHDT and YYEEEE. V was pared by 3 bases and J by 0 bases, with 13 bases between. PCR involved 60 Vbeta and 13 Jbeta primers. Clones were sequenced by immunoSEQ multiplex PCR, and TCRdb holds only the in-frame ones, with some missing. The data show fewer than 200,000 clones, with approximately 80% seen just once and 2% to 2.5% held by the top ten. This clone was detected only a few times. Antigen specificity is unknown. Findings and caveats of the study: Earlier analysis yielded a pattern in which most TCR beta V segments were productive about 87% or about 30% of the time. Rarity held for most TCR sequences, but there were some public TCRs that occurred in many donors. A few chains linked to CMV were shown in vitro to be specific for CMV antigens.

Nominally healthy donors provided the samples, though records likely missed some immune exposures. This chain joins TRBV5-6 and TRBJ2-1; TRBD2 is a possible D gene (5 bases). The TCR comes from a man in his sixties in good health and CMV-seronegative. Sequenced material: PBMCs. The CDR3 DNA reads TGTGCCAGCAGCTCCTTAGCGAGGAGCTCCTACAATGAGCAGTTCTTC. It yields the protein CASSSLARSSYNEQFF.